Listed here are 10 T cell receptor beta chains from one sample, sequenced in a study of shared clonotypes between healthy human individuals. CD45RO-negative, CCR7-positively selected cells formed the naive CD8 fraction, excluding terminally differentiated effector memory CD45RA+ cells. Profiling relied on immunoSEQ multiplex PCR, and the TCRdb table lists in-frame clones only, not all of them. The sample records some 2,100,000 clones, about 93% being singletons. Material: naive CD8+ T cells from PBMCs. These receptors were taken from a man aged 18 to 29 in good health. Some clones in this sample may be carry-over from other donors' samples.

The chain recombines TRBV9 with TRBJ1-1; unclear D gene. V lost 0 bases and J lost 1, with 13 bases in between. The CDR3 totals 16 residues. Germline V gives CDR1 SGDLS, CDR2 YYNGEE. Written as DNA, the CDR3 is TGTGCCAGCAGCGTAGCGGGGAGTCCACCGAACACTGAAGCTTTCTTT. This gives the protein CASSVAGSPPNTEAFF.

This sequence joins TRBV29-1 and TRBJ2-7, with TRBD1 matching over 10 bases. Germline lookup yields CDR1 SQVTM and CDR2 ANQGSEA. This CDR3 has 15 amino acids. After removal of 4 bases from V and 3 bases from J, the junction contained 9 bases not matched to a gene. The CDR3 here is CSVVGHRDRGYEQYF. The CDR3 nucleotides are TGCAGCGTTGTGGGACACCGGGACAGGGGCTACGAGCAGTACTTC.

The chain links TRBV9 to TRBJ2-1; 7 bases are shared with TRBD2. J was trimmed by 4 bases and V by 4 bases; bases with no gene match: 5. Germline assignment: CDR1 SGDLS and CDR2 YYNGEE. The CDR3 is made up of 14 amino acids. The CDR3 DNA reads TGTGCCAGCAGCCCCGACGGGAGGTACAATGAGCAGTTCTTC. Its translation is CASSPDGRYNEQFF.

This clone was detected a few times. This CDR3 is also generated by other DNA sequences in the sample. CDR3 in DNA: TGTGCCAGCAGCTCCGGACAAGATAGCAATCAGCCCCAGCATTTT. This sequence encodes CASSSGQDSNQPQHF. The chain uses TRBV7-9 and TRBJ1-5; TRBD1 is a possible D gene (5 bases). Trimming cost V 4 bases and J 0 bases, with 10 bases left between them. The germline gives CDR1 SEHNR, CDR2 FQNEAQ (reference sequence). This CDR3 spans 15 amino acids.

The gene calls are TRBV7-9 and TRBJ2-1, with 7 bases that match TRBD1. Trimming at V came to 4 bases and at J to 3 bases, leaving 9 bases not matched to a gene. This CDR3 contains 16 residues. From germline, CDR1 is SEHNR and CDR2 FQNEAQ (reference sequence). CDR3 protein: CASSSSRDSLYNEQFF. The CDR3 DNA reads as TGTGCCAGCAGCTCTAGCCGGGACAGTCTCTACAATGAGCAGTTCTTC.

The chain uses TRBV27 and TRBJ1-1; no reliable D call. CDR3 length equals 14 residues. V gave up 5 bases and J gave up 5 bases, with 15 bases separating them. Germline V CDR1 and CDR2: MNHEY, SMNVEV (reference sequence). CDR3 in amino acids: CASSANRARTEAFF. In nucleotides, the CDR3 is TGTGCCAGCAGTGCAAATCGAGCGAGGACTGAAGCTTTCTTT.

Here the CDR3 reads CASSDHRRGWETQYF. In DNA, the CDR3 is TGCGCCAGCAGTGACCACAGACGGGGGTGGGAGACCCAGTACTTC. The rearrangement joins TRBV10-1 to TRBJ2-5, with D perhaps matching TRBD2 (6 bases). The germline CDR1 and CDR2 sequences are WNHNN and SYGVQD (reference sequence). Between the trimmed V and J ends, which lost 3 bases and 5 bases, there was a span of 16 bases. The CDR3 consists of 15 residues.

The chain links TRBV29-1 to TRBJ1-2; D not certain. The CDR3 sequence is 13 residues long. The V end lost 5 bases, the J end lost 6 bases, and 16 bases lay between the germline ends. Germline V lookup: CDR1 SQVTM, CDR2 ANQGSEA. In DNA, the CDR3 is TGCAGCGTTCAGGTACCTTATTCAAATGGCTACACCTTC. Translated, it gives CSVQVPYSNGYTF.

The CDR3 region has the DNA TGTGCCAGCAGCTTAGCCGTAGGACAGGGGGGAGAGACCCAGTACTTC. Its translation: CASSLAVGQGGETQYF. J is TRBJ2-5 and V is TRBV7-9; TRBD1 matches 10 bases. V shed 0 bases, J shed 4 bases, and the junction held 5 bases outside the gene matches. The V gene's germline CDR1 is SEHNR and CDR2 FQNEAQ (reference sequence). The length of the CDR3 is 16 residues. Looking up the rest from reference TRBV7-9 and TRBJ2-5 gives the full variable domain: DTGVSQNPRHKITKRGQNVTFRCDPISEHNRLYWYRQTLGQGPEFLTYFQNEAQLEKSRLLSDRFSAERPKGSFSTLEIQRTEQGDSAMYLCASSLAVGQGGETQYFGPGTRLLVL.

This clone has a single count. The chain couples TRBV7-2 to TRBJ1-5; maybe TRBD1 (5 bases). The CDR3 spans 15 residues. Germline-derived CDR1 and CDR2 are SGHTA and FQGNSA. The ends were cut back, 8 bases at V and 0 bases at J, with 14 bases in the middle. The CDR3 region has the DNA TGTGCCAGCCGCGTTGGGGCTTATAGCAATCAGCCCCAGCATTTT. Its translation is CASRVGAYSNQPQHF.